The entry below gives a single T cell receptor beta chain sequence along with its context. Antigen unknown. The sample comes from a study of blood T cells in healthy people across ages. Findings and limits, study-wide: Both higher diversity and more naive CD4+ cells marked long-lived donors when set against aged donors.

A second about 7 to 11 cycle PCR used barcoded and J-beta primers. TCRdb itself ran the 5' RACE reads through MiXCR, one entry per CDR3 protein. Of about 1,800,000 distinct CDR3 sequences detected, 28% appear once; the ten largest clones hold roughly 8.2%. V was pared by 4 bases and J by 4 bases, with 13 bases between. The germline CDR1 and CDR2 sequences are MNHEY and SVGEGT. The CDR3 sequence is 15 residues long. The chain carries TRBV6-2 or TRBV6-3 and TRBJ2-2, with D tentatively TRBD1 or TRBD2 (5 bases each). Sequencing input: blood. The TCR sequence derives from a young woman in good health. The CDR3 region has the DNA TGTGCCAGCAGTTCCCGGACTGGGGCCACCGGGGAGCTGTTTTTT. Residues: CASSSRTGATGELFF.